These 31 T cell receptor beta chains originate from one sample sequenced in a study of T cells in Graves' hyperthyroidism and ophthalmopathy. TCR beta CDR3 regions were amplified from RNA. When the TCR CDR3 underwent first-round RT-PCR, the HTBI primer set was used. TCRdb fed the multiplex PCR reads into MiXCR, producing one record per CDR3 protein. The table includes roughly 360,000 distinct CDR3 sequences, approximately 15% detected once. Material: blood. These TCRs come from a man aged 25 to 45 with Graves' hyperthyroidism that later progressed to Graves' ophthalmopathy.

The V call is TRBV19, the J call TRBJ2-1; D is undetermined. CDR1 is LNHDA, CDR2 SQIVND, per germline (reference sequence). CDR3 length: 16 amino acids. V was clipped by 1 base and J by 0 bases, with 10 bases between them. The CDR3 sequence: CASSIARTTSYNEQFF. The CDR3 DNA sequence: TGTGCCAGTAGTATAGCTAGGACGACCTCCTACAATGAGCAGTTCTTC.

The sample holds many counts of this clonotype. V is TRBV12-5 and J is TRBJ1-1; D may be TRBD1 (6 bases). The V gene lost 6 bases and the J gene lost 7 bases, with 21 bases spanning the gap. The CDR3 is made up of 15 amino acids. Germline CDR1 and CDR2: LGHNT and FRNRAP. CDR3 protein: CASGIWGGGAFEAFF. CDR3 bases: TGTGCTAGTGGCATTTGGGGTGGGGGCGCGTTTGAAGCTTTCTTT. Supplemented by reference TRBV12-5 and TRBJ1-1, the full variable domain reads DARVTQTPRHKVTEMGQEVTMRCQPILGHNTVFWYRQTMMQGLELLAYFRNRAPLDDSGMPKDRFSAEMPDATLATLKIQPSEPRDSAVYFCASGIWGGGAFEAFFGQGTRLTVV.

This clonotype was counted between two and nine times. The chain uses TRBV5-6 and TRBJ2-4, with 15 positions matching TRBD2. Germline CDR1 and CDR2: SGHDT and YYEEEE. This CDR3 has 19 residues. V lost 4 bases and J lost 2; bases outside the gene matches: 10. In DNA, the CDR3 is TGTGCCAGCAGCAACTCCGGGACTAGCGGGGGGCTGTCCAAAAACATTCAGTACTTC. Its protein product is CASSNSGTSGGLSKNIQYF.

This chain joins TRBV3-1 and TRBJ2-7; perhaps D is TRBD1 or TRBD2 (5 bases each). V gave up 2 bases and J gave up 6 bases, with 11 bases separating them. The CDR3 extends over 13 amino acids. The V gene's germline CDR1 is LGHDT and CDR2 YNNKEL (reference sequence). Written as DNA, the CDR3 is TGTGCCAGCAGCCAACCGGGACGGAGCGAGCAGTACTTC. It is translated as CASSQPGRSEQYF.

As for this clonotype: This may arise from a read error, as a much more abundant clone is one base away. J is TRBJ2-7 and V is TRBV30; 13 nucleotides agree with TRBD2. The CDR3 loop spans 14 amino acids. J gave up 6 bases and V 2 bases, and 4 bases lay outside the gene matches. Germline loops: CDR1 GTSNPN, CDR2 SVGIG (reference sequence). The CDR3 here is CAWSPTSGGGEQYF. The CDR3 DNA is TGTGCCTGGAGTCCCACTAGCGGGGGGGGCGAGCAGTACTTC.

This clonotype was observed at least ten times. The chain joins TRBV12-3 or TRBV12-4 to TRBJ1-1; 7 positions agree with TRBD1. The V segment lost 5 bases and the J segment 6 bases; nucleotides outside the gene matches: 9. This CDR3 has 14 residues. The CDR3 bases are TGTGCCAGCAGTCGTGACAGGGCTTCGGCTGAAGCTTTCTTT. It specifies CASSRDRASAEAFF.

A remark on this clonotype: This may be a read error, as it is one base from a much larger clone. The chain recombines TRBV7-9 with TRBJ1-5, with a weak D call TRBD1 (5 bases). The V end was cut by 5 bases, the J end by 2 bases, with 16 bases between. CDR1 and CDR2 from the germline V gene are SEHNR and FQNEAQ (reference sequence). There are 16 residues in the CDR3. In DNA form, the CDR3 reads TGTGCCAGCAGCGCCGGGGCTGGGGGTGGCAATCAGCCCCAGCATTTT. Translating it yields CASSAGAGGGNQPQHF.

Many counts were recorded for this clonotype. This sequence joins TRBV5-5 and TRBJ1-1, with D maybe TRBD1 (5 bases). V lost 1 base and J lost 5, with 15 bases in between. Germline V gene sequence: CDR1 SGHKS, CDR2 YYEKEE (reference sequence). This CDR3 comprises 15 residues. CDR3 sequence (DNA): TGTGCCAGCAGCTTGTTTGCGGGGACGGGTACTGAAGCTTTCTTT. This gives the protein CASSLFAGTGTEAFF.

The chain couples TRBV19 to TRBJ1-4; D is perhaps TRBD1 (5 bases). Germline CDR1 and CDR2: LNHDA and SQIVND (reference sequence). This CDR3 comprises 15 residues. Trimming removed 6 bases from V and 2 bases from J, with 13 bases in between. As DNA, the CDR3 is TGTGCCAGTAGCAGGACGGGGGAGACTAATGAAAAACTGTTTTTT. It specifies CASSRTGETNEKLFF. Combining the CDR3 with reference TRBV19 and TRBJ1-4 gives the whole variable domain DGGITQSPKYLFRKEGQNVTLSCEQNLNHDAMYWYRQDPGQGLRLIYYSQIVNDFQKGDIAEGYSVSREKKESFPLTVTSAQKNPTAFYLCASSRTGETNEKLFFGSGTQLSVL.

As for this clonotype: Just one base apart from a much larger clone, this may be a read error. The chain recombines TRBV6-5 with TRBJ1-6; 7 nucleotides align to TRBD1. With V trimmed by 0 bases and J by 0 bases, 2 bases remained unmatched. Germline lookup yields CDR1 MNHEY and CDR2 SVGAGI. The CDR3 covers 17 residues. Here the CDR3 reads CASSYSTGTSYNSPLHF. CDR3 sequence (DNA): TGTGCCAGCAGTTACTCGACAGGGACCTCCTATAATTCACCCCTCCACTTT.

V gene TRBV7-9 combines with J gene TRBJ2-1; D perhaps matches TRBD2 (6 bases). Germline loops: CDR1 SEHNR, CDR2 FQNEAQ (reference sequence). Between the trimmed V and J ends, which lost 6 bases and 3 bases, there was a span of 15 bases. This CDR3 has 15 residues. DNA for the CDR3: TGTGCCAGCAGGTTTCCCGGGGGAGACTACAATGAGCAGTTCTTC. It translates to CASRFPGGDYNEQFF.

This clonotype has ten or more counts. This chain uses TRBV5-1 with TRBJ2-2, with unresolved D. CDR1 and CDR2 (germline): SGHRS, YFSETQ. V was pared by 1 base and J by 1 base, with 11 bases between. This CDR3 has 16 residues. CDR3 in amino acids: CASSLSPPGNTGELFF. Written as DNA, the CDR3 is TGCGCCAGCAGCTTGAGTCCCCCGGGGAACACCGGGGAGCTGTTTTTT.

This clonotype was counted a few times. V is TRBV29-1 and J is TRBJ1-4; possibly TRBD1 for D (6 bases). V was trimmed by 5 bases and J by 1 base, leaving 14 bases between them. The CDR3 totals 15 residues. Per germline, CDR1 SQVTM and CDR2 ANQGSEA. The CDR3 nucleotides are TGCAGCGTTCCTCAGGGGCTAGGAACTAATGAAAAACTGTTTTTT. Translating gives CSVPQGLGTNEKLFF. The whole variable domain, remainder taken from reference TRBV29-1 and TRBJ1-4, is SAVISQKPSRDICQRGTSLTIQCQVDSQVTMMFWYRQQPGQSLTLIATANQGSEATYESGFVIDKFPISRPNLTFSTLTVSNMSPEDSSIYLCSVPQGLGTNEKLFFGSGTQLSVL.

This clonotype was recorded at least ten times. This chain connects TRBV29-1 to TRBJ1-2, with D perhaps TRBD1 (5 bases). In germline, CDR1 is SQVTM, CDR2 ANQGSEA. V was pared by 4 bases and J by 7 bases, with 13 bases between. CDR3 length: 12 residues. In DNA form, the CDR3 reads TGCAGCGTTGTGGTTTCGGGGGGTGGCTACACCTTC. Its translation is CSVVVSGGGYTF.

This chain joins TRBV28 and TRBJ2-3, with D possibly being TRBD2 (5 bases). In germline, CDR1 is MDHEN, CDR2 SYDVKM. The V gene lost 3 bases and the J gene lost 5 bases, with 15 bases spanning the gap. The CDR3 covers 15 residues. The CDR3, as DNA: TGTGCCAGCAGTTTCTCAGCGGCCACGGTAGATACGCAGTATTTT. As protein: CASSFSAATVDTQYF.

In its sample, this clonotype was seen many times. This chain uses TRBV5-4 with TRBJ1-1; the D is unclear. Germline-derived CDR1 and CDR2 are SGHNT and YYREEE (reference sequence). The CDR3 extends over 11 amino acids. Trimming removed 2 bases from V and 8 bases from J, with 7 bases in between. CDR3 loop: CASSFGQEAFF. CDR3 nucleotides: TGTGCCAGCAGCTTCGGGCAGGAAGCTTTCTTT.

Comment on this clonotype: This may come from a read error, since a much larger clone is one base off. This rearrangement joins TRBV5-5 to TRBJ2-2; D is unresolved. This CDR3 has 12 amino acids. Germline V gene lookup returns CDR1 SGHKS and CDR2 YYEKEE (reference sequence). V was pared by 3 bases and J by 3 bases, with 3 bases between. Here the CDR3 reads CASSYYTGELFF. The CDR3 DNA is TGTGCCAGCAGCTACTACACCGGGGAGCTGTTTTTT.

This clonotype has ten or more counts. The V gene is TRBV2, the J gene TRBJ1-1; D is ambiguous. V lost 6 bases and J lost 5, with 10 bases in between. The CDR3 covers 12 residues. Germline CDR1 and CDR2: SNHLY and FYNNEI. The CDR3 region is CASSSFWTEAFF. Written as DNA, the CDR3 is TGTGCCAGCAGCTCCTTTTGGACTGAAGCTTTCTTT. The full variable domain, completed using reference TRBV2 and TRBJ1-1, is EPEVTQTPSHQVTQMGQEVILRCVPISNHLYFYWYRQILGQKVEFLVSFYNNEISEKSEIFDDQFSVERPDGSNFTLKIRSTKLEDSAMYFCASSSFWTEAFFGQGTRLTVV.

This clonotype occurred a few times. The gene calls are TRBV9 and TRBJ2-2; no clear D. V was clipped by 1 base and J by 7 bases, with 5 bases between them. The CDR3 runs to 12 residues. Germline CDR1 and CDR2: SGDLS and YYNGEE. The CDR3 here is CASSVNHGELFF. The DNA of the CDR3 is TGTGCCAGCAGCGTAAACCACGGGGAGCTGTTTTTT.

Only a few counts were recorded for this clonotype. This sequence joins TRBV19 and TRBJ2-5; no firm D call. CDR1 is LNHDA, CDR2 SQIVND, per germline (reference sequence). V lost 0 bases to trimming and J lost 5 bases, with 10 bases between them. The CDR3 is 14 residues long. CDR3 DNA: TGTGCCAGTAGTATAGACTTGGACGGGGAGACCCAGTACTTC. Protein sequence: CASSIDLDGETQYF.

This clonotype has at least ten counts. The chain recombines TRBV2 with TRBJ2-5, with 8 bases aligning to TRBD1. Trimming at V came to 4 bases and at J to 4 bases, leaving 2 bases not matched to a gene. The CDR3 has 13 amino acids. CDR1 SNHLY and CDR2 FYNNEI come from the germline V gene. The CDR3 coding sequence is TGTGCCAGCAGTGGAGGGACAGGAGAGACCCAGTACTTC. It yields the protein CASSGGTGETQYF.

This clonotype has a handful of counts. The chain links TRBV10-2 to TRBJ2-7; the D gene is possibly TRBD1 (5 bases). CDR3 length: 13 residues. Germline V gene data show CDR1 as WSHSY and CDR2 as SAAADI. V gave up 3 bases and J gave up 3 bases, with 9 bases separating them. CDR3 nucleotides: TGCGCCAGCAGTGATAGACAGCGCTACGAGCAGTACTTC. It translates to CASSDRQRYEQYF.

This clonotype has just a few counts. The V call is TRBV10-2, the J call TRBJ2-1; 7 bases align to TRBD1. V lost 6 bases and J lost 6; bases outside the gene matches: 17. This CDR3 contains 17 residues. Germline CDR1 reads WSHSY; CDR2 reads SAAADI. The CDR3 reads CASRTGDYRQGGNEQFF. CDR3 in DNA: TGCGCCAGCAGAACCGGTGACTATAGACAGGGTGGCAATGAGCAGTTCTTC.

V usage is TRBV12-3 or TRBV12-4 and J usage is TRBJ2-7, with 10 bases that match TRBD2. Losses at the gene ends were 4 bases for V and 6 bases for J; bases not matched to a gene: 6. The CDR3 loop spans 14 amino acids. The CDR3 DNA is TGTGCCAGCAGTTCGGGTAGCGGGGGGACCGAGCAGTACTTC. Encoded protein: CASSSGSGGTEQYF.

At least ten counts were recorded for this clonotype. The V and J genes are TRBV11-3 and TRBJ2-5; D gene unclear. CDR1 SGHNT and CDR2 YENEEA come from the germline V gene. Trimming stripped 4 bases from V and 5 bases from J, with 20 bases between. There are 16 residues in the CDR3. For the CDR3, the DNA is TGTGCCAGCAGCTCCTCCTTTAGCTTGGAGCAGGAGACCCAGTACTTC. Protein sequence: CASSSSFSLEQETQYF.

The genes are TRBV4-1 and TRBJ2-5, with D maybe TRBD1 (5 bases). The CDR3 is made up of 16 amino acids. V dropped 4 bases and J dropped 5 bases, with 20 bases sitting between them. In germline, CDR1 is MGHRA, CDR2 YSYEKL. The DNA for the CDR3 is TGCGCCAGCAGCCGGTTCGCCACAGGAATAGGGGAGACCCAGTACTTC. Encoded protein: CASSRFATGIGETQYF.

This clonotype came up many times. The chain carries TRBV12-3 or TRBV12-4 and TRBJ1-2; no firm D call. This CDR3 comprises 12 residues. V lost 5 bases to trimming and J lost 9 bases, with 13 bases between them. Here the CDR3 reads CASSPGLTSYTF. CDR3 coding DNA: TGTGCCAGCAGTCCCGGATTAACGAGCTACACCTTC.

This chain uses TRBV29-1 with TRBJ2-5, with D maybe TRBD1 (6 bases). The V end lost 6 bases, the J end lost 5 bases, and 16 bases lay between the germline ends. The CDR3 is 13 amino acids. From germline, CDR1 is SQVTM and CDR2 ANQGSEA. As DNA, the CDR3 is TGCAGCGTCCAGGGGCAGTCCAGGGAGACCCAGTACTTC. This sequence encodes CSVQGQSRETQYF.

This clonotype has just a few counts. The chain uses TRBV6-4 and TRBJ2-2, with D perhaps matching TRBD1 or TRBD2 (6 bases each). Germline CDR1 reads MRHNA; CDR2 reads SNTAGT. The CDR3 is made up of 14 amino acids. V lost 4 bases and J 4 bases, leaving 10 bases between the germline ends. CDR3 in DNA: TGTGCCAGCAGTGCGGAGGGGGGCACCGGGGAGCTGTTTTTT. This gives the protein CASSAEGGTGELFF.

This clonotype was found many times. CDR3: CASRGLSYEQYF. The CDR3 nucleotides are TGTGCCAGCAGGGGCCTCTCCTACGAGCAGTACTTC. This sequence joins TRBV9 and TRBJ2-7; D not resolved. Germline V gene lookup returns CDR1 SGDLS and CDR2 YYNGEE. Trimming removed 5 bases from V and 0 bases from J, with 6 bases in between. The CDR3 length is 12 residues.

This rearrangement joins TRBV4-1 to TRBJ2-7, with D uncertain. Germline V gene data show CDR1 as MGHRA and CDR2 as YSYEKL. The length of the CDR3 is 14 residues. V was cut by 0 bases and J by 3 bases, with 9 bases left in between. The CDR3 coding sequence is TGCGCCAGCAGCCAAGAATCCAATGACTACGAGCAGTACTTC. It specifies CASSQESNDYEQYF.